This TCR beta chain was identified during a study of T-cell memory formation after mild COVID-19. Notes on the study in general: CD4/CD8 balance characterized clones contracting day 15 to 85, and CD4+ skew characterized later expanders. Proof of SARS-CoV-2 specificity was absent for the second-wave clones that crested on day 37. Chiefly within CM and EM were the contracting CD4+ clones; CD8+ ones were within EMRA.

Points on this clonotype: The antigen remains undetermined.

TCRdb itself ran the 5' RACE reads through MiXCR, one entry per CDR3 protein. Here the sample spans about 350,000 distinct CDR3 sequences, over 13% being singletons. The specimen was PBMCs or a T cell subset sorted from them (not recorded which). This TCR was sampled from a man aged 18 to 30 who had mild COVID-19 (a few samples of this study predate the infection). Cell type and time point are not known.

CDR3 in DNA: TGTGCCAGCAGCCCTCTACAGAAGCGACAGTACTTC. It codes for CASSPLQKRQYF. The J gene is TRBJ2-7, the V gene TRBV11-2; D is ambiguous. CDR3 length: 12 residues. CDR1 is SGHAT, CDR2 FQNNGV, per germline. V gave up 5 bases and J gave up 10 bases, with 15 bases separating them.